The 32 T cell receptor beta chains given below trace back to one sample, sequenced in a study of cytomegalovirus exposure and HLA in healthy donors. PCR employed 60 Vbeta and 13 Jbeta primers. The table came from immunoSEQ multiplex PCR; TCRdb's copy has only in-frame clones and leaves some out. The sample has about 130,000 clones, about 85% seen once. Sequences were obtained from PBMCs. These receptors originate from a boy aged 5-17 years in good health and CMV-seronegative.

The chain couples TRBV7-2 to TRBJ1-5, with D possibly being TRBD1 (6 bases). Germline V CDR1 and CDR2: SGHTA, FQGNSA. The CDR3 is 13 amino acids. V lost 4 bases, J lost 4 bases, and 8 bases lay in between. The DNA for the CDR3 is TGTGCCAGCAGCTGGGACACTAATCAGCCCCAGCATTTT. Its translation is CASSWDTNQPQHF.

The CDR3 protein is CASSRGQGASYEQYF. CDR3 bases: TGTGCCAGCAGCCGCGGACAGGGGGCTTCCTACGAGCAGTACTTC. This chain connects TRBV7-6 to TRBJ2-7; TRBD1 aligns across 11 bases. Trimming took 5 bases from V and 1 from J; bases not matched to a gene: 4. Germline V CDR1 and CDR2: SGHVS, FNYEAQ. CDR3 length equals 15 residues.

The genes are TRBV6-5 and TRBJ1-5; TRBD1 matches at 8 bases. This CDR3 comprises 15 residues. Germline V gives CDR1 MNHEY, CDR2 SVGAGI. Germline trimming cut 5 bases from V and 3 bases from J; bases unmatched to any gene: 6. The CDR3 here is CASSLYRGNNQPQHF. CDR3 DNA: TGTGCCAGCAGTCTGTACAGGGGGAACAATCAGCCCCAGCATTTT.

The table lists this clone with a few counts. The genes are TRBV4-3 and TRBJ2-1; D is unresolved. This CDR3 region has 15 residues. Trimming cost V 4 bases and J 0 bases, with 10 bases left between them. Looked up from germline, CDR1 is LGHNA and CDR2 is YSLEER. In nucleotides, the CDR3 is TGCGCCAGCAGCCTTAGAAGTAGCTCCTACAATGAGCAGTTCTTC. Amino acids: CASSLRSSSYNEQFF.

This chain uses TRBV6-1 with TRBJ1-3; D is perhaps TRBD1 (6 bases). Germline CDR1 and CDR2: MNHNS and SASEGT. The CDR3 loop spans 13 amino acids. V was trimmed by 5 bases and J by 4 bases, leaving 9 bases between them. This CDR3 is CASSQGQGNTIYF. CDR3 DNA: TGTGCCAGCAGTCAAGGACAGGGAAACACCATATATTTT.

This sequence joins TRBV19 and TRBJ1-1; 9 bases are a match to TRBD1. CDR1 and CDR2 (germline): LNHDA, SQIVND (reference sequence). The CDR3 consists of 16 residues. J lost 5 bases, V lost 6 bases, and 13 bases had no gene match. The CDR3 nucleotides are TGTGCCAGTAGCAAACAGGGGGCAACCTCGCGGACTGAAGCTTTCTTT. It specifies CASSKQGATSRTEAFF.

The genes are TRBV4-1 and TRBJ2-7, with TRBD1 as a possible D gene (6 bases). CDR3 length: 14 amino acids. Germline CDR1 and CDR2: MGHRA and YSYEKL. Trimming shortened V by 0 bases and J by 6 bases, and 12 bases separated the two germline ends. The CDR3 DNA is TGCGCCAGCAGCCAAGAACTACAGGGCGGCGAGCAGTACTTC. As protein: CASSQELQGGEQYF.

The rearrangement joins TRBV6-6 to TRBJ1-5; D is undetermined. The CDR3 has 14 amino acids. Germline values: CDR1 MNHNY, CDR2 SVGAGI (reference sequence). With 11 bases removed from V and 2 bases from J, the gap between germline ends came to 16 bases. In nucleotides, the CDR3 is TGTGCCGCTCAGTCGGGGATGGGCAATCAGCCCCAGCATTTT. This translates into CAAQSGMGNQPQHF.

This chain uses TRBV7-9 with TRBJ2-1, with TRBD2 matching 14 bases. CDR3 length: 19 amino acids. CDR1 and CDR2 (germline): SEHNR, FQNEAQ (reference sequence). V lost 2 bases and J lost 2; bases outside the gene matches: 8. The CDR3, as DNA: TGTGCCAGCAGCTTAATGGGACTAGCGGGAGAGTATGCCTACAATGAGCAGTTCTTC. Residues: CASSLMGLAGEYAYNEQFF.

This chain uses TRBV25-1 with TRBJ2-1, with D perhaps TRBD1 (5 bases). The CDR3 extends over 16 amino acids. The germline V and J ends were trimmed by 6 bases and 4 bases, with 19 bases remaining between them. CDR1 is MGHDK, CDR2 SYGVNS, per germline. The CDR3 sequence: CASSWGGSRGYNEQFF. For the CDR3, the DNA is TGTGCCAGCAGCTGGGGCGGCAGCCGCGGATACAATGAGCAGTTCTTC. The whole variable domain, filled in from reference TRBV25-1 and TRBJ2-1, reads EADIYQTPRYLVIGTGKKITLECSQTMGHDKMYWYQQDPGMELHLIHYSYGVNSTEKGDLSSESTVSRIRTEHFPLTLESARPSHTSQYLCASSWGGSRGYNEQFFGPGTRLTVL.

J is TRBJ2-3 and V is TRBV29-1; D perhaps matches TRBD1 (6 bases). Germline CDR1 and CDR2: SQVTM and ANQGSEA. Deletions cut 3 bases from V and 1 base from J, with 14 bases between. CDR3 length: 15 residues. CDR3 amino acids: CSVESLGHRTDTQYF. The CDR3 region has the DNA TGCAGCGTTGAGTCCCTGGGACATCGCACAGATACGCAGTATTTT.

The chain carries TRBV7-9 and TRBJ2-3; tentative D call: TRBD2 (5 bases). V dropped 5 bases and J dropped 5 bases, with 11 bases sitting between them. This CDR3 comprises 13 residues. Germline assignment: CDR1 SEHNR and CDR2 FQNEAQ (reference sequence). The CDR3, as DNA: TGTGCCAGCAGCCTGTTCCGGGGAGATACGCAGTATTTT. It specifies CASSLFRGDTQYF.

This sequence joins TRBV6-6 and TRBJ1-5; TRBD1 is a possible D gene (6 bases). The germline V and J ends were trimmed by 4 bases and 5 bases, with 18 bases remaining between them. Germline values: CDR1 MNHNY, CDR2 SVGAGI (reference sequence). The CDR3 contains 16 residues. Here the CDR3 reads CASSSRDGGLHQPQHF. DNA for the CDR3: TGTGCCAGCAGTTCACGCGACGGGGGGCTCCATCAGCCCCAGCATTTT.

The gene calls are TRBV4-2 and TRBJ1-1; perhaps TRBD1 as D (6 bases). Per germline, CDR1 LGHNA and CDR2 YNFKEQ. V gave up 0 bases and J gave up 4 bases, with 12 bases separating them. The CDR3 is made up of 15 amino acids. The CDR3 nucleotides are TGTGCCAGCAGCCAAGATTGGGGGGGCCCCACTGAAGCTTTCTTT. Translated, it gives CASSQDWGGPTEAFF.

The chain uses TRBV7-2 and TRBJ2-7, with D possibly TRBD1 on 6 matching bases. The V end was cut by 2 bases, the J end by 5 bases, with 7 bases between. Per the germline V gene, CDR1 is SGHTA and CDR2 is FQGNSA. CDR3 length: 12 amino acids. CDR3: CASSLQGNEQYF. CDR3 sequence (DNA): TGTGCCAGCAGCTTACAGGGGAACGAGCAGTACTTC.

The chain recombines TRBV19 with TRBJ1-1; no clear D. The CDR3 extends over 14 amino acids. Between the trimmed V and J ends, which lost 3 bases and 4 bases, there was a span of 12 bases. Germline CDR1 and CDR2: LNHDA and SQIVND (reference sequence). CDR3 bases: TGTGCCAGTAGTATGGCGAGGGAGGGCACTGAAGCTTTCTTT. Translation gives CASSMAREGTEAFF.

The chain links TRBV5-1 to TRBJ1-1; D might be TRBD1 (6 bases). The CDR3 runs 14 residues. CDR1 SGHRS and CDR2 YFSETQ come from the germline V gene. The V end lost 4 bases, the J end lost 4 bases, and 14 bases lay between the germline ends. CDR3 sequence reads: CASSRLEQGTEAFF. The CDR3 coding sequence is TGCGCCAGCAGCAGATTGGAACAGGGCACTGAAGCTTTCTTT.

This chain joins TRBV7-9 and TRBJ1-4; TRBD1 agrees at 9 bases. CDR3 length: 17 residues. V was clipped by 5 bases and J by 5 bases; unmatched bases: 12. Germline CDR1 SEHNR, CDR2 FQNEAQ (reference sequence). In nucleotides, the CDR3 is TGTGCCAGCAGCAACTCCGGGACAGGGAGGGGGAATGAAAAACTGTTTTTT. This sequence encodes CASSNSGTGRGNEKLFF.

This chain links TRBV7-3 with TRBJ2-1, with 11 bases identical to TRBD2. CDR1 is SGHTA, CDR2 FQGTGA, per germline. The CDR3 covers 15 residues. The trim removed 5 bases at V and 9 bases at J, leaving 9 bases unmatched. The CDR3 DNA sequence: TGTGCCAGCAGCATGACCGGGACTAGCGGTAGTGAGCAGTTCTTC. Translating it yields CASSMTGTSGSEQFF.

The chain links TRBV5-1 to TRBJ2-3; D might be TRBD1 (5 bases). The CDR3 contains 15 residues. Germline CDR1 is SGHRS and CDR2 is YFSETQ. Trimming cost V 1 base and J 5 bases, with 14 bases left between them. The CDR3 DNA follows: TGCGCCAGCAGCTTGAGGGGAACCTTAGGAGATACGCAGTATTTT. It specifies CASSLRGTLGDTQYF.

The gene calls are TRBV27 and TRBJ1-6; D is unclear. Trimming left V 2 bases short and J 0 bases short, with 5 bases between. Germline loops: CDR1 MNHEY, CDR2 SMNVEV (reference sequence). This CDR3 is 15 amino acids long. The CDR3 bases are TGTGCCAGCAGTTTAAGTAGCTCCTATAATTCACCCCTCCACTTT. Residues: CASSLSSSYNSPLHF.

This chain links TRBV6-5 with TRBJ2-1; TRBD2 matches 8 bases. Germline V gene lookup returns CDR1 MNHEY and CDR2 SVGAGI. This CDR3 has 15 residues. J gave up 6 bases and V 5 bases, and 9 bases lay outside the gene matches. The CDR3, as DNA: TGTGCCAGCAGTATAAGCGGGAGTCTGGGCAATGAGCAGTTCTTC. This sequence encodes CASSISGSLGNEQFF.

The V call is TRBV25-1, the J call TRBJ2-1, with 7 bases aligning to TRBD1. Germline loops: CDR1 MGHDK, CDR2 SYGVNS. The V gene end was trimmed by 3 bases and the J gene end by 3 bases; junction bases not matched to a gene: 5. CDR3 size: 15 residues. CDR3 residues: CASSEGAGGYNEQFF. CDR3 nucleotides: TGTGCCAGCAGTGAGGGGGCAGGGGGCTACAATGAGCAGTTCTTC.

The CDR3, as DNA: TGCGCCAGCAGCGACCGTGGGACTAGCGGGACCGAGCAGTACTTC. This codes for CASSDRGTSGTEQYF. The rearrangement links TRBV5-1 to TRBJ2-7; TRBD2 matches at 13 bases. The CDR3 consists of 15 residues. The trim removed 4 bases at V and 6 bases at J, leaving 7 bases unmatched. From germline, CDR1 is SGHRS and CDR2 YFSETQ.

J is TRBJ1-4 and V is TRBV6-4; 8 positions agree with TRBD1. The CDR3 covers 15 residues. Unmatched junction bases numbered 4, after V lost 6 bases and J lost 1 base. Germline lookup yields CDR1 MRHNA and CDR2 SNTAGT. DNA of the CDR3: TGTGCCAGCAGACCCGGACAGGGAACTAATGAAAAACTGTTTTTT. It is translated as CASRPGQGTNEKLFF.

This chain connects TRBV5-6 to TRBJ2-3; the match to TRBD2 covers 11 bases. Germline trimming cut 1 base from V and 6 bases from J; bases unmatched to any gene: 4. Germline assignment: CDR1 SGHDT and CDR2 YYEEEE. CDR3 length: 15 residues. The CDR3, as DNA: TGTGCCAGCAGCTTGATAGCGGGGGGGCCGGATACGCAGTATTTT. Translated, it gives CASSLIAGGPDTQYF.

On this clone itself: Other DNA sequences in this specimen translate into the identical CDR3. The chain recombines TRBV5-1 with TRBJ2-7; 7 bases are a match to TRBD1. J was trimmed by 4 bases and V by 0 bases; bases with no gene match: 1. The CDR3 totals 13 residues. From germline, CDR1 is SGHRS and CDR2 YFSETQ. This CDR3 reads CASSLDRGYEQYF. The CDR3, as DNA: TGCGCCAGCAGCTTGGACAGGGGTTACGAGCAGTACTTC. Looking up the rest from reference TRBV5-1 and TRBJ2-7 gives the full variable domain: KAGVTQTPRYLIKTRGQQVTLSCSPISGHRSVSWYQQTPGQGLQFLFEYFSETQRNKGNFPGRFSGRQFSNSRSEMNVSTLELGDSALYLCASSLDRGYEQYFGPGTRLTVT.

This clone was found once. The CDR3 reads CASSYGRAYEQYF. In DNA form, the CDR3 reads TGTGCCAGCAGTTACGGCAGGGCCTACGAGCAGTACTTC. The rearrangement uses TRBV27 and TRBJ2-7; perhaps TRBD1 as D (5 bases). This CDR3 region has 13 residues. Germline V gene data show CDR1 as MNHEY and CDR2 as SMNVEV (reference sequence). Trimming removed 4 bases at V and 2 bases at J, with 9 bases between.

The V gene is TRBV4-3, the J gene TRBJ2-7; TRBD1 matches at 9 bases. V lost 2 bases, J lost 4 bases, and 6 bases stayed unmatched. This CDR3 is built from 15 residues. Per the germline V gene, CDR1 is LGHNA and CDR2 is YSLEER. The CDR3 protein is CASSQSGTGIYEQYF. CDR3 bases: TGCGCCAGCAGCCAATCCGGGACAGGGATATACGAGCAGTACTTC.

J is TRBJ1-2 and V is TRBV7-9; D not resolved. The CDR3 has 12 amino acids. The germline gives CDR1 SEHNR, CDR2 FQNEAQ (reference sequence). V lost 5 bases and J lost 8, with 12 bases in between. This chain's CDR3 is CASSSGSVGYTF. The CDR3 nucleotides are TGTGCCAGCAGCAGCGGGTCCGTGGGCTACACCTTC.

The chain has TRBV12-5 and TRBJ2-3; 10 bases line up with TRBD2. This CDR3 is built from 19 residues. Germline V lookup: CDR1 LGHNT, CDR2 FRNRAP. The ends lost 5 bases at V and 4 bases at J; junction bases unmatched: 18. The CDR3 sequence: CASGITSSGSPVFADTQYF. CDR3 sequence (DNA): TGTGCTAGTGGTATAACCTCTAGCGGGAGTCCCGTATTTGCAGATACGCAGTATTTT. Full variable domain (missing parts from reference TRBV12-5 and TRBJ2-3): DARVTQTPRHKVTEMGQEVTMRCQPILGHNTVFWYRQTMMQGLELLAYFRNRAPLDDSGMPKDRFSAEMPDATLATLKIQPSEPRDSAVYFCASGITSSGSPVFADTQYFGPGTRLTVL.

This sequence joins TRBV14 and TRBJ1-2; D is unresolved. This CDR3 is built from 18 residues. Germline CDR1 is SGHDN and CDR2 is FVKESK. V lost 6 bases and J 4 bases, leaving 27 bases between the germline ends. The CDR3: CASSPITPSERVGYGYTF. In nucleotides, the CDR3 is TGTGCCAGCAGTCCAATCACGCCATCCGAACGAGTCGGCTATGGCTACACCTTC.